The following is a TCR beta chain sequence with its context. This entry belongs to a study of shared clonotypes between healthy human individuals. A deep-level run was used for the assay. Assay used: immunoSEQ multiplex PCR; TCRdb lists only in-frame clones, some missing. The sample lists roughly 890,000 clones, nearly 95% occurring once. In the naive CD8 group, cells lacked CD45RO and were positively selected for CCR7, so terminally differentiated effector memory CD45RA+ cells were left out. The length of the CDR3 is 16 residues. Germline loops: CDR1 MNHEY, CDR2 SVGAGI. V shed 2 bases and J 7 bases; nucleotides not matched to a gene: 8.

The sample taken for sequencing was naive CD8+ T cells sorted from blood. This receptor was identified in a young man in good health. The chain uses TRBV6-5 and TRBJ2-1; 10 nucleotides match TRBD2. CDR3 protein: CASSYGILAGVNEQFF. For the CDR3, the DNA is TGTGCCAGCAGTTACGGAATTCTAGCGGGAGTTAATGAGCAGTTCTTC.